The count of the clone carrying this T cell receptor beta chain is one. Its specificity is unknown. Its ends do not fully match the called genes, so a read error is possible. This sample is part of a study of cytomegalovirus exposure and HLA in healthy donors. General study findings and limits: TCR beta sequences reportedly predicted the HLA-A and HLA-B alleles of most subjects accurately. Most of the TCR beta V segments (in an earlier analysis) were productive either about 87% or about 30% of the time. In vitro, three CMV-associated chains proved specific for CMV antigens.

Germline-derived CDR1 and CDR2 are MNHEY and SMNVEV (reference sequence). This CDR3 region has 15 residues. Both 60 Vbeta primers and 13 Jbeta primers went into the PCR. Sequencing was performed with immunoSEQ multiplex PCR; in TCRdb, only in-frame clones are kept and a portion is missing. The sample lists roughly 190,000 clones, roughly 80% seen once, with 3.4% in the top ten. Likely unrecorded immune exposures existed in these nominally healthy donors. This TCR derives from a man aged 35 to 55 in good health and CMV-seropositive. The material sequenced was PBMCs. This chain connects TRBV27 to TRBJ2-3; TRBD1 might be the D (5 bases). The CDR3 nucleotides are TGTGCCTGCAGTCCAACCGGGTTTGGCTCAGGGACGCAGTATTTT. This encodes CACSPTGFGSGTQYF.